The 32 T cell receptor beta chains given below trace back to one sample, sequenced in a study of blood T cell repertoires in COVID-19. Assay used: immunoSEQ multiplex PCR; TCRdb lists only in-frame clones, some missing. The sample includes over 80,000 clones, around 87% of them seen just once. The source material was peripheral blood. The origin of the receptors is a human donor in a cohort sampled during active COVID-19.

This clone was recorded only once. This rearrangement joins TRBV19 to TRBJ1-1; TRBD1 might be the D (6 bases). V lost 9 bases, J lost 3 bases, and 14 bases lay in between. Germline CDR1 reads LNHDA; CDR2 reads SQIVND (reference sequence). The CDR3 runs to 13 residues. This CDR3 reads CASHPQGDTEAFF. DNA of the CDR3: TGTGCCAGCCATCCACAGGGAGACACTGAAGCTTTCTTT.

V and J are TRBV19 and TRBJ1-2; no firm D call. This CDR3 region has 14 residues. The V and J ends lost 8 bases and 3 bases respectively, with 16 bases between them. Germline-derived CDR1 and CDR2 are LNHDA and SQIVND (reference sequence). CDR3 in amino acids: CASVDIGVYYGYTF. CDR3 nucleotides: TGTGCCAGTGTCGATATAGGAGTGTACTATGGCTACACCTTC.

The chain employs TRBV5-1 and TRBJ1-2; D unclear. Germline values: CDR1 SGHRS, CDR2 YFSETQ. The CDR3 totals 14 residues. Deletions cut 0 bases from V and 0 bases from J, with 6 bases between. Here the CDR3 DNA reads TGCGCCAGCAGCTTGGGGGGAGCTAACTATGGCTACACCTTC. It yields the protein CASSLGGANYGYTF. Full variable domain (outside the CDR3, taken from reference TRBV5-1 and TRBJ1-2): KAGVTQTPRYLIKTRGQQVTLSCSPISGHRSVSWYQQTPGQGLQFLFEYFSETQRNKGNFPGRFSGRQFSNSRSEMNVSTLELGDSALYLCASSLGGANYGYTFGSGTRLTVV.

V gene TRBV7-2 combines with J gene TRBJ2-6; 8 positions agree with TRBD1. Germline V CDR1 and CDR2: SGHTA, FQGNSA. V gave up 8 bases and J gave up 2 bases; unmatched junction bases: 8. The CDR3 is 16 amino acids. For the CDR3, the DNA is TGTGCCAGCGCCGACAGGGGCATCCCTGGGGCCAACGTCCTGACTTTC. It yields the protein CASADRGIPGANVLTF.

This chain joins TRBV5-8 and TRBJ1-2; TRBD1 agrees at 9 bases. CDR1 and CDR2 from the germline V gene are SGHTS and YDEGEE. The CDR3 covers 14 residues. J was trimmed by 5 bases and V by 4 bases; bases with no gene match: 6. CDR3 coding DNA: TGTGCCAGCAGCCACTACAGGGGGCCGTATGGCTACACCTTC. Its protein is CASSHYRGPYGYTF.

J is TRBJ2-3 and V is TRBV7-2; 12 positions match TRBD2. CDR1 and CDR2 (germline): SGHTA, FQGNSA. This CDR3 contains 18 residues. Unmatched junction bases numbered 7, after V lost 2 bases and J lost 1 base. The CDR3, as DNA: TGTGCCAGCAGCTTAAGGACTAGCGGGGTACTCCGCACAGATACGCAGTATTTT. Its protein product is CASSLRTSGVLRTDTQYF. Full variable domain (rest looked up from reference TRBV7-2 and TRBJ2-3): GAGVSQSPSNKVTEKGKDVELRCDPISGHTALYWYRQSLGQGLEFLIYFQGNSAPDKSGLPSDRFSAERTGGSVSTLTIQRTQQEDSAVYLCASSLRTSGVLRTDTQYFGPGTRLTVL.

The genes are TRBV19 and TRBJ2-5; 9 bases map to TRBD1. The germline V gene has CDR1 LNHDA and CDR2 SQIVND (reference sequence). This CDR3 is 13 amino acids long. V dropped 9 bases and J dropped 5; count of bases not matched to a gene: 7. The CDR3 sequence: CASGTGIMETQYF. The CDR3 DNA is TGTGCCAGCGGGACAGGGATCATGGAGACCCAGTACTTC.

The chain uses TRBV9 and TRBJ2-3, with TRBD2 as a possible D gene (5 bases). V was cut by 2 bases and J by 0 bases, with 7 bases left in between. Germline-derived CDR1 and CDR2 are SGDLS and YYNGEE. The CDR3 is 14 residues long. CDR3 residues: CASSVSGSTDTQYF. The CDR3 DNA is TGTGCCAGCAGCGTGAGCGGTAGCACAGATACGCAGTATTTT.

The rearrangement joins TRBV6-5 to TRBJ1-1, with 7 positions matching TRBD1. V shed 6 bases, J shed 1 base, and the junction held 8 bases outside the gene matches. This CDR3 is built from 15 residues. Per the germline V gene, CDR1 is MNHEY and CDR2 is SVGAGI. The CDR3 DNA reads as TGTGCCAGCAGCCAAACCGGGACAGCGAACACTGAAGCTTTCTTT. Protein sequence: CASSQTGTANTEAFF.

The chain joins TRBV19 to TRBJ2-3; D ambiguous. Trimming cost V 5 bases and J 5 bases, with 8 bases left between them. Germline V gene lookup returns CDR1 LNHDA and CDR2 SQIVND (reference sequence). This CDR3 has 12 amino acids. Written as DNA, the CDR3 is TGTGCCAGTAGTGTCGGTGGAGATACGCAGTATTTT. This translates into CASSVGGDTQYF. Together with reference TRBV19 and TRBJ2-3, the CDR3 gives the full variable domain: DGGITQSPKYLFRKEGQNVTLSCEQNLNHDAMYWYRQDPGQGLRLIYYSQIVNDFQKGDIAEGYSVSREKKESFPLTVTSAQKNPTAFYLCASSVGGDTQYFGPGTRLTVL.

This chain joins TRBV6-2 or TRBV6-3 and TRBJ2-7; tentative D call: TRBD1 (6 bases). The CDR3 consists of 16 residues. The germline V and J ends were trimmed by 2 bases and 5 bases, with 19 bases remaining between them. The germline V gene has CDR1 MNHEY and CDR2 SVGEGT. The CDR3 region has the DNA TGTGCCAGCAGTTACACCCGGGACGCTGCAGGGGACGAGCAGTACTTC. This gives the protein CASSYTRDAAGDEQYF.

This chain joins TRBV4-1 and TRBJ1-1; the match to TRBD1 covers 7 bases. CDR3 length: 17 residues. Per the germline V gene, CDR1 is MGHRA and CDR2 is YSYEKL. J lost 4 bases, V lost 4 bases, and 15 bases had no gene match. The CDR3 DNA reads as TGCGCCAGCAGCCCGAGACAGGGAAAGTTGAGGGGCACTGAAGCTTTCTTT. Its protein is CASSPRQGKLRGTEAFF.

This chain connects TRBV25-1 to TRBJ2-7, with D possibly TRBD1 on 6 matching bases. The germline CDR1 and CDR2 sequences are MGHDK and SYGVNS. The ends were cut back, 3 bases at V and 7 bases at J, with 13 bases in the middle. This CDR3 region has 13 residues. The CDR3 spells CASSDLKRGEQYF. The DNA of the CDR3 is TGTGCCAGCAGTGACCTCAAGAGGGGGGAGCAGTACTTC.

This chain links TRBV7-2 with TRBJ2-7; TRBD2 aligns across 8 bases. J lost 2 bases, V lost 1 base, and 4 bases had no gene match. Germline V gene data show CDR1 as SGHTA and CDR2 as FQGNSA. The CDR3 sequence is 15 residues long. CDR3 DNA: TGTGCCAGCAGCTTAGTCAGCGGGAGCACCTACGAGCAGTACTTC. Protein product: CASSLVSGSTYEQYF.

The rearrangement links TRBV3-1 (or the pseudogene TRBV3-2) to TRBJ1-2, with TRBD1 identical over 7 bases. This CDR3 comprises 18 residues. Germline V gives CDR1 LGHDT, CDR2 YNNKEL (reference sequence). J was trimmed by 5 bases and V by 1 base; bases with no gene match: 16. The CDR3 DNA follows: TGTGCCAGCAGCCAAGTCGATCTACTCCGGGACAGCAAATATGGCTACACCTTC. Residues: CASSQVDLLRDSKYGYTF.

As DNA, the CDR3 is TGTGCCAGCAGTGAAAGGGTGGCAGGGTCGGTGTCTGGGGCCAACGTCCTGACTTTC. This codes for CASSERVAGSVSGANVLTF. The chain joins TRBV2 to TRBJ2-6; D may be TRBD1 (5 bases). Trimming stripped 2 bases from V and 1 base from J, with 18 bases between. This CDR3 has 19 amino acids. Germline V gene data show CDR1 as SNHLY and CDR2 as FYNNEI.

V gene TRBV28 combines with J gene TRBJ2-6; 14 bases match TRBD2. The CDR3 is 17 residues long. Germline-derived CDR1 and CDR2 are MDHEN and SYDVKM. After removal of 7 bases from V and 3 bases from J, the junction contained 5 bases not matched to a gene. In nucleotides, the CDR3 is TGTGCCAGCAACTTTGGACTAGCGGGAGGTGGGGCCAACGTCCTGACTTTC. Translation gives CASNFGLAGGGANVLTF.

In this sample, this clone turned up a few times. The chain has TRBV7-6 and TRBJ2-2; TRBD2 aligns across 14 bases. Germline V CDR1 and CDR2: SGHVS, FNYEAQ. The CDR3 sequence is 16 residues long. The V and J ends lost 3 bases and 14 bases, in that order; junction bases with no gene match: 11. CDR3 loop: CASSFSVGTSGSLLFF. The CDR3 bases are TGTGCCAGCAGCTTTTCCGTCGGGACTAGCGGGAGTCTTCTGTTTTTT.

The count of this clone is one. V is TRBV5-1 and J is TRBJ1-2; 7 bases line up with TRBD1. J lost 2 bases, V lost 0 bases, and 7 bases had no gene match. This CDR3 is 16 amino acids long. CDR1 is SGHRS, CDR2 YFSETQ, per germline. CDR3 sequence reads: CASSLAGTVQNYGYTF. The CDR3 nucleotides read TGCGCCAGCAGCTTGGCTGGGACAGTCCAAAACTATGGCTACACCTTC.

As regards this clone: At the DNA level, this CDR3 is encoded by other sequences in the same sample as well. This CDR3 reads CASSLGTGNTEAFF. The CDR3 DNA reads as TGTGCCAGCAGCTTGGGGACAGGGAACACTGAAGCTTTCTTT. The rearrangement uses TRBV9 and TRBJ1-1; 8 bases match TRBD1. Trimming removed 4 bases from V and 1 base from J; junction bases left unmatched: 3. Germline loops: CDR1 SGDLS, CDR2 YYNGEE. The CDR3 runs to 14 residues.

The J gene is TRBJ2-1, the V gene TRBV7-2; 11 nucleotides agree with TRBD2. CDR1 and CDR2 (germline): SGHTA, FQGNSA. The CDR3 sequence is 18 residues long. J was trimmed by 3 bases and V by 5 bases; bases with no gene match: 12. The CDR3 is CASSRIRPGLAVYNEQFF. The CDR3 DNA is TGTGCCAGCAGCCGTATTCGGCCGGGACTAGCGGTCTACAATGAGCAGTTCTTC. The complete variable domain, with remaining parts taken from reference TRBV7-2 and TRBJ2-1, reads GAGVSQSPSNKVTEKGKDVELRCDPISGHTALYWYRQSLGQGLEFLIYFQGNSAPDKSGLPSDRFSAERTGGSVSTLTIQRTQQEDSAVYLCASSRIRPGLAVYNEQFFGPGTRLTVL.

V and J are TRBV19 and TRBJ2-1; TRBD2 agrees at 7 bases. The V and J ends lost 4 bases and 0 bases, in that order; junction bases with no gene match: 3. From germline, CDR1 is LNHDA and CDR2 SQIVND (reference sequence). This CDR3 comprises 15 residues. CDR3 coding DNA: TGTGCCAGTAGTAAGACGGGGGGCTCCTACAATGAGCAGTTCTTC. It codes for CASSKTGGSYNEQFF. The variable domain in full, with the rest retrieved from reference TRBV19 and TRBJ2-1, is DGGITQSPKYLFRKEGQNVTLSCEQNLNHDAMYWYRQDPGQGLRLIYYSQIVNDFQKGDIAEGYSVSREKKESFPLTVTSAQKNPTAFYLCASSKTGGSYNEQFFGPGTRLTVL.

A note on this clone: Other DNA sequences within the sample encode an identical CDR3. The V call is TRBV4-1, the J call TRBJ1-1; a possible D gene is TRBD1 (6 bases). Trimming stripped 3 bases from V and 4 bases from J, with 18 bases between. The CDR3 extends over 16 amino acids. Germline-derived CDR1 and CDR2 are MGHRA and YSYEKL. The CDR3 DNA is TGCGCCAGCAGCCAGACTTACGGGGGGGCGGCCACTGAAGCTTTCTTT. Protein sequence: CASSQTYGGAATEAFF.

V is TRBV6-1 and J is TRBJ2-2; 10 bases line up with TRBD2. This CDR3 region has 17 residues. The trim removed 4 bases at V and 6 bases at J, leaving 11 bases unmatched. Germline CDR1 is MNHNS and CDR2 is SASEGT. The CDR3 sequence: CASSAILAGVLPGELFF. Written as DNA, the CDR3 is TGTGCCAGCAGTGCCATTCTAGCGGGAGTCCTGCCCGGGGAGCTGTTTTTT.

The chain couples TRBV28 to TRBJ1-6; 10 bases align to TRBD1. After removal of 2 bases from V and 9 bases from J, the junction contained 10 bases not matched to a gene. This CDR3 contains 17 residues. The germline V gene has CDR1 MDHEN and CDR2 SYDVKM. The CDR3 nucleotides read TGTGCCAGCAGTTTAACCGGGACAGGGGTTAGGGGTTCACCCCTCCACTTT. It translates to CASSLTGTGVRGSPLHF.

The CDR3 nucleotides are TGTGCCAGTAGTCCTTTGGGCGGGTTGAATTCACCCCTCCACTTT. Its translation is CASSPLGGLNSPLHF. This sequence joins TRBV19 and TRBJ1-6; D gene unclear. CDR1 and CDR2 from the germline V gene are LNHDA and SQIVND (reference sequence). The CDR3 is made up of 15 amino acids. The ends were cut back, 5 bases at V and 7 bases at J, with 15 bases in the middle.

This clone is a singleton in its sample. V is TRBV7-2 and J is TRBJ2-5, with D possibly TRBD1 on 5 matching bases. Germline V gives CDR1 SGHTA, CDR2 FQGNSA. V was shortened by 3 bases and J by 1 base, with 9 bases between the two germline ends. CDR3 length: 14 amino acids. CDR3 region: CASSFQGSQETQYF. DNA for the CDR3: TGTGCCAGCAGCTTTCAGGGAAGCCAAGAGACCCAGTACTTC.

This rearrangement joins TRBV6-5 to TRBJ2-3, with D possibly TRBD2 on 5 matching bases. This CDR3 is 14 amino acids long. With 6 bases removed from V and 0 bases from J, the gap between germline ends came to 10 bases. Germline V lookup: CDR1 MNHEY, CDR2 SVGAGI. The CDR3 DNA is TGTGCCAGCAGCGAGGGTCGAAGCACAGATACGCAGTATTTT. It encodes CASSEGRSTDTQYF.

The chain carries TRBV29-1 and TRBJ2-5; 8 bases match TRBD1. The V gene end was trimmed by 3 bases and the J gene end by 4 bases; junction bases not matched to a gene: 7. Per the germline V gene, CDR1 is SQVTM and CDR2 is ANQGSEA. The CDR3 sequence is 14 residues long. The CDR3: CSVEAPDRGETQYF. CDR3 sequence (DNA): TGCAGCGTTGAGGCCCCAGACAGGGGAGAGACCCAGTACTTC.

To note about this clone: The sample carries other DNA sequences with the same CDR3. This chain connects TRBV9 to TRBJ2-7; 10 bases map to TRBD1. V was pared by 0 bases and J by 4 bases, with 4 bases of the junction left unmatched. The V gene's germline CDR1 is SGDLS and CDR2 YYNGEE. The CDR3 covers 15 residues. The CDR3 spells CASSVAGTGVYEQYF. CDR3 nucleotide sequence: TGTGCCAGCAGCGTAGCAGGGACAGGGGTTTACGAGCAGTACTTC.

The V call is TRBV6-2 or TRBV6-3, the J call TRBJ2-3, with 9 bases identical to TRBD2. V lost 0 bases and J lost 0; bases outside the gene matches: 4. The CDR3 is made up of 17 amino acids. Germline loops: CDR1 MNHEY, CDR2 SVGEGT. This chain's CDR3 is CASSYSAGGISTDTQYF. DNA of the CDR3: TGTGCCAGCAGTTACTCAGCGGGAGGAATAAGCACAGATACGCAGTATTTT.

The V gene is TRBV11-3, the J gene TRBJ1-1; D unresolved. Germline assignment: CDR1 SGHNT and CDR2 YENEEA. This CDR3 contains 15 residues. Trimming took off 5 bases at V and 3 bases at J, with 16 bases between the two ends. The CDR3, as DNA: TGTGCCAGCAGCGAGGGTGCGAGTTTTCACACTGAAGCTTTCTTT. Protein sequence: CASSEGASFHTEAFF.